A selection of T cell receptor beta chains follows, all from one sample in a study of cytotoxic CD8 clonotypes in ibrutinib-treated CLL. TCRdb keeps only in-frame clones here, not all; method: immunoSEQ multiplex PCR. The table shows hundreds of thousands of clones, with 60% to 75% occurring only once. Sequenced material: PBMCs, taken after 24 months of ibrutinib treatment. These receptors originate from a human donor with chronic lymphocytic leukemia. Both conserved end residues are part of each CDR3. A D gene is named only where the DNA matches it firmly. Clone size appears in some rows only: once, few, many, or a class for an expanded clone.

>.|.|TRBJ1-2|TRBV28
TGTGCCAGCAGTCAACCGGGGGGTGGCTATGGCTACACCTTC
CASSQPGGGYGYTF
>few|.|TRBJ1-5|TRBV2
TGTGCCAGCAGTGAAGCTAGGCCGGTACCCCAGCATTTT
CASSEARPVPQHF
>.|.|TRBJ1-5|TRBV4-3
TGCGCCAGCAGCCCTTCTCGGGGACAGCCCCAGCATTTT
CASSPSRGQPQHF
>.|TRBD2|TRBJ2-1|TRBV5-1
TGCGCCAGCAAAACAGACCTTAGCGGGAGGGTGGAGTTCTTC
CASKTDLSGRVEFF
>.|.|TRBJ1-2|TRBV5-1
TGCGCCAGCAGCTCCTACGAGACTACTAACTATGGCTACACCTTC
CASSSYETTNYGYTF
>.|.|TRBJ2-3|TRBV19
TGTGCCAGTAGTATAGACGGCAGCACAGATACGCAGTATTTT
CASSIDGSTDTQYF
>.|.|TRBJ2-2|TRBV9
TGTGCCAGCAGCGTTGGGATCCCAAGAACCGGGCACGGCGGGGAGCTGTTTTTT
CASSVGIPRTGHGGELFF
>.|TRBD2|TRBJ2-1|TRBV7-9
TGTGCCAGCAGCCCCCGGTTAGCGGGAGTGGGATTCTTC
CASSPRLAGVGFF
>.|.|TRBJ1-1|TRBV11-3
TGTGCCAGCAGCCCTCTTAGGACAGATATGAACACTGAAGCTTTCTTT
CASSPLRTDMNTEAFF
>.|.|TRBJ1-5|TRBV9
TGTGCCAGCAGCGAGAGGGGAGCTGGGAATCAGCCCCAGCATTTT
CASSERGAGNQPQHF
>.|TRBD2|TRBJ2-1|TRBV9
TGTGCCAGCAGAGGCGGGAGCTACAATGAGCAGTTCTTC
CASRGGSYNEQFF
>few|.|TRBJ1-4|TRBV28
TGTGCCAGCAGTTTGGGGGCTGTTAATGAAAAACTGTTTTTT
CASSLGAVNEKLFF
>few|.|TRBJ1-5|TRBV6-5
TGTGCCAGCAGGGTGGGGGGCAATCAGCCCCAGCATTTT
CASRVGGNQPQHF
>.|.|TRBJ1-1|TRBV7-9
TGTGCCAGCAGTTTCGAGGGTGCTGAAGCTTTCTTT
CASSFEGAEAFF
>.|.|TRBJ1-2|TRBV2
TGTGCCAGCAATAGGGACGATAACTATGGCTACACCTTC
CASNRDDNYGYTF
>.|.|TRBJ1-1|TRBV10-3
TGTGCCATCAGTCTCCTAGAGGGCACTGAAGCTTTCTTT
CAISLLEGTEAFF
>.|.|TRBJ1-1|TRBV29-1
TGCAGCGGGAAACCGGGACTCCTGCAGGAAGCTTTCTTT
CSGKPGLLQEAFF
>.|TRBD2|TRBJ2-3|TRBV9
TGTGCCAGCAGCGTAACTGGACTAGGGACTAGCACAGATACGCAGTATTTT
CASSVTGLGTSTDTQYF
>few|.|TRBJ2-7|TRBV4-1
TGCGCCAGCAGCCAAGATTCCCGACCTACGCACTTC
CASSQDSRPTHF
>.|.|TRBJ2-7|TRBV28
TGTGCCAGCAGTTCCCCCGAGGGTGGAACCTACGAGCAGTACTTC
CASSSPEGGTYEQYF
>.|.|TRBJ2-7|TRBV28
TGTGCCAGCAGTTCCGGGGGGACACCCGAGCAGTACTTC
CASSSGGTPEQYF
>.|.|TRBJ1-5|TRBV19
TGTGCCAGTAGTAAGGTCCCCCAGCCCCAGCATTTT
CASSKVPQPQHF
>.|TRBD2|TRBJ2-7|TRBV5-1
TGCGCCAGCAGCTGGGGGACTAGCGGGAGGGTCTCCTACGAGCAGTACTTC
CASSWGTSGRVSYEQYF
>.|TRBD1|TRBJ2-1|TRBV9
TGTGCCAGCAGCCCCTCGGACAGGGGGCTCAATGAGCAGTTCTTC
CASSPSDRGLNEQFF
>.|TRBD1|TRBJ2-2|TRBV6-5
TGTGCCAGCTACCCCGAGGCAGGGGGCCCCGGGGAGCTGTTTTTT
CASYPEAGGPGELFF
>few|.|TRBJ2-7|TRBV27
TGTGCCAGCAGCCGAACTGTCACCTACGAGCAGTACTTC
CASSRTVTYEQYF
>few|TRBD2|TRBJ2-3|TRBV12-5
TGTGCTAGTGGTCTGGGACTAGCGGGGAGCACAGATACGCAGTATTTT
CASGLGLAGSTDTQYF
>.|.|TRBJ1-1|TRBV4-2
TGTGCCAGCAGCCAAGATCGGCTGAACACTGAAGCTTTCTTT
CASSQDRLNTEAFF
>.|.|TRBJ2-1|TRBV7-2
TGTGCCAGCAGCTCCAAGGGCACCTCCTACAATGAGCAGTTCTTC
CASSSKGTSYNEQFF
>.|TRBD1|TRBJ2-7|TRBV4-2
TGTGCCAGCAGCCAAGCGTCGTGGGACAGATACGAGCAGTACTTC
CASSQASWDRYEQYF
>few|TRBD1|TRBJ2-6|TRBV25-1
TGTGCCAGCAACCCAGGGGGCCCTGGGGCCAACGTCCTGACTTTC
CASNPGGPGANVLTF
>.|.|TRBJ1-1|TRBV5-8
TGTGCCAGCAGCTTGGGTCAGAAGAAGACTGAAGCTTTCTTT
CASSLGQKKTEAFF
>few|.|TRBJ1-2|TRBV28
TGTGCCAGCAGTATAAGTCAGGGGATCGGCTATGGCTACACCTTC
CASSISQGIGYGYTF
>.|.|TRBJ1-1|TRBV7-6
TGTGCCAGCAGCTTAGAGTATGCAGGGTTGGGGACTGAAGCTTTCTTT
CASSLEYAGLGTEAFF
>.|TRBD1|TRBJ2-1|TRBV9
TGTGCCAGCAGCGTAGGGACAGGGTACAATGAGCAGTTCTTC
CASSVGTGYNEQFF
>.|.|TRBJ2-7|TRBV27
TGTGCCAGCAGTTTCGGAGCATCGGCCTACGAGCAGTACTTC
CASSFGASAYEQYF
>.|.|TRBJ2-2|TRBV25-1
TGTGCCAGCAGTGAATTGGGCCAAGACACCGGGGAGCTGTTTTTT
CASSELGQDTGELFF
>.|.|TRBJ1-4|TRBV15
TGTGCCACCAGCAGAGATCCGGCCACTAATGAAAAACTGTTTTTT
CATSRDPATNEKLFF
>.|TRBD2|TRBJ2-1|TRBV19
TGTGCCAGTAGTCTCAGACTAGCGGGAGGGGGTGAGCAGTTCTTC
CASSLRLAGGGEQFF
>.|.|TRBJ2-2|TRBV29-1
TGCAGCGTCGCACACCCGGCCGGGGAGCTGTTTTTT
CSVAHPAGELFF
>.|TRBD1|TRBJ2-5|TRBV7-2
TGTGCCAGCAGCTTAATGGGACAGACTGAAGAGACCCAGTACTTC
CASSLMGQTEETQYF
>.|.|TRBJ2-5|TRBV9
TGTGCCAGCAGCGTCGACAGCCACCAAGAGACCCAGTACTTC
CASSVDSHQETQYF
>.|.|TRBJ2-1|TRBV28
TGTGCCAGCAGTCCTCCTAAAAGTGGTGAGCAGTTCTTC
CASSPPKSGEQFF
>.|TRBD1|TRBJ2-5|TRBV5-1
TGCGCCAGCAGAAACGGACAGGGGGAAGGTTCTGAGACCCAGTACTTC
CASRNGQGEGSETQYF
>.|TRBD1|TRBJ2-2|TRBV18
TGTGCCAGCTCACCCTACAGGGGCCCGAACACCGGGGAGCTGTTTTTT
CASSPYRGPNTGELFF
>few|.|TRBJ1-1|TRBV10-3
TGTGCCATCAGTGTGGGCGCTGGCGCTGAAGCTTTCTTT
CAISVGAGAEAFF
>few|.|TRBJ2-7|TRBV27
TGTGCCAGCAGCCGGCCGGGACTCACTACGCAGTACTTC
CASSRPGLTTQYF
>few|.|TRBJ2-7|TRBV7-7
TGTGCTAGCAGCCCTCATCCCGGGAACTCCTACGAGCAGTACTTC
CASSPHPGNSYEQYF